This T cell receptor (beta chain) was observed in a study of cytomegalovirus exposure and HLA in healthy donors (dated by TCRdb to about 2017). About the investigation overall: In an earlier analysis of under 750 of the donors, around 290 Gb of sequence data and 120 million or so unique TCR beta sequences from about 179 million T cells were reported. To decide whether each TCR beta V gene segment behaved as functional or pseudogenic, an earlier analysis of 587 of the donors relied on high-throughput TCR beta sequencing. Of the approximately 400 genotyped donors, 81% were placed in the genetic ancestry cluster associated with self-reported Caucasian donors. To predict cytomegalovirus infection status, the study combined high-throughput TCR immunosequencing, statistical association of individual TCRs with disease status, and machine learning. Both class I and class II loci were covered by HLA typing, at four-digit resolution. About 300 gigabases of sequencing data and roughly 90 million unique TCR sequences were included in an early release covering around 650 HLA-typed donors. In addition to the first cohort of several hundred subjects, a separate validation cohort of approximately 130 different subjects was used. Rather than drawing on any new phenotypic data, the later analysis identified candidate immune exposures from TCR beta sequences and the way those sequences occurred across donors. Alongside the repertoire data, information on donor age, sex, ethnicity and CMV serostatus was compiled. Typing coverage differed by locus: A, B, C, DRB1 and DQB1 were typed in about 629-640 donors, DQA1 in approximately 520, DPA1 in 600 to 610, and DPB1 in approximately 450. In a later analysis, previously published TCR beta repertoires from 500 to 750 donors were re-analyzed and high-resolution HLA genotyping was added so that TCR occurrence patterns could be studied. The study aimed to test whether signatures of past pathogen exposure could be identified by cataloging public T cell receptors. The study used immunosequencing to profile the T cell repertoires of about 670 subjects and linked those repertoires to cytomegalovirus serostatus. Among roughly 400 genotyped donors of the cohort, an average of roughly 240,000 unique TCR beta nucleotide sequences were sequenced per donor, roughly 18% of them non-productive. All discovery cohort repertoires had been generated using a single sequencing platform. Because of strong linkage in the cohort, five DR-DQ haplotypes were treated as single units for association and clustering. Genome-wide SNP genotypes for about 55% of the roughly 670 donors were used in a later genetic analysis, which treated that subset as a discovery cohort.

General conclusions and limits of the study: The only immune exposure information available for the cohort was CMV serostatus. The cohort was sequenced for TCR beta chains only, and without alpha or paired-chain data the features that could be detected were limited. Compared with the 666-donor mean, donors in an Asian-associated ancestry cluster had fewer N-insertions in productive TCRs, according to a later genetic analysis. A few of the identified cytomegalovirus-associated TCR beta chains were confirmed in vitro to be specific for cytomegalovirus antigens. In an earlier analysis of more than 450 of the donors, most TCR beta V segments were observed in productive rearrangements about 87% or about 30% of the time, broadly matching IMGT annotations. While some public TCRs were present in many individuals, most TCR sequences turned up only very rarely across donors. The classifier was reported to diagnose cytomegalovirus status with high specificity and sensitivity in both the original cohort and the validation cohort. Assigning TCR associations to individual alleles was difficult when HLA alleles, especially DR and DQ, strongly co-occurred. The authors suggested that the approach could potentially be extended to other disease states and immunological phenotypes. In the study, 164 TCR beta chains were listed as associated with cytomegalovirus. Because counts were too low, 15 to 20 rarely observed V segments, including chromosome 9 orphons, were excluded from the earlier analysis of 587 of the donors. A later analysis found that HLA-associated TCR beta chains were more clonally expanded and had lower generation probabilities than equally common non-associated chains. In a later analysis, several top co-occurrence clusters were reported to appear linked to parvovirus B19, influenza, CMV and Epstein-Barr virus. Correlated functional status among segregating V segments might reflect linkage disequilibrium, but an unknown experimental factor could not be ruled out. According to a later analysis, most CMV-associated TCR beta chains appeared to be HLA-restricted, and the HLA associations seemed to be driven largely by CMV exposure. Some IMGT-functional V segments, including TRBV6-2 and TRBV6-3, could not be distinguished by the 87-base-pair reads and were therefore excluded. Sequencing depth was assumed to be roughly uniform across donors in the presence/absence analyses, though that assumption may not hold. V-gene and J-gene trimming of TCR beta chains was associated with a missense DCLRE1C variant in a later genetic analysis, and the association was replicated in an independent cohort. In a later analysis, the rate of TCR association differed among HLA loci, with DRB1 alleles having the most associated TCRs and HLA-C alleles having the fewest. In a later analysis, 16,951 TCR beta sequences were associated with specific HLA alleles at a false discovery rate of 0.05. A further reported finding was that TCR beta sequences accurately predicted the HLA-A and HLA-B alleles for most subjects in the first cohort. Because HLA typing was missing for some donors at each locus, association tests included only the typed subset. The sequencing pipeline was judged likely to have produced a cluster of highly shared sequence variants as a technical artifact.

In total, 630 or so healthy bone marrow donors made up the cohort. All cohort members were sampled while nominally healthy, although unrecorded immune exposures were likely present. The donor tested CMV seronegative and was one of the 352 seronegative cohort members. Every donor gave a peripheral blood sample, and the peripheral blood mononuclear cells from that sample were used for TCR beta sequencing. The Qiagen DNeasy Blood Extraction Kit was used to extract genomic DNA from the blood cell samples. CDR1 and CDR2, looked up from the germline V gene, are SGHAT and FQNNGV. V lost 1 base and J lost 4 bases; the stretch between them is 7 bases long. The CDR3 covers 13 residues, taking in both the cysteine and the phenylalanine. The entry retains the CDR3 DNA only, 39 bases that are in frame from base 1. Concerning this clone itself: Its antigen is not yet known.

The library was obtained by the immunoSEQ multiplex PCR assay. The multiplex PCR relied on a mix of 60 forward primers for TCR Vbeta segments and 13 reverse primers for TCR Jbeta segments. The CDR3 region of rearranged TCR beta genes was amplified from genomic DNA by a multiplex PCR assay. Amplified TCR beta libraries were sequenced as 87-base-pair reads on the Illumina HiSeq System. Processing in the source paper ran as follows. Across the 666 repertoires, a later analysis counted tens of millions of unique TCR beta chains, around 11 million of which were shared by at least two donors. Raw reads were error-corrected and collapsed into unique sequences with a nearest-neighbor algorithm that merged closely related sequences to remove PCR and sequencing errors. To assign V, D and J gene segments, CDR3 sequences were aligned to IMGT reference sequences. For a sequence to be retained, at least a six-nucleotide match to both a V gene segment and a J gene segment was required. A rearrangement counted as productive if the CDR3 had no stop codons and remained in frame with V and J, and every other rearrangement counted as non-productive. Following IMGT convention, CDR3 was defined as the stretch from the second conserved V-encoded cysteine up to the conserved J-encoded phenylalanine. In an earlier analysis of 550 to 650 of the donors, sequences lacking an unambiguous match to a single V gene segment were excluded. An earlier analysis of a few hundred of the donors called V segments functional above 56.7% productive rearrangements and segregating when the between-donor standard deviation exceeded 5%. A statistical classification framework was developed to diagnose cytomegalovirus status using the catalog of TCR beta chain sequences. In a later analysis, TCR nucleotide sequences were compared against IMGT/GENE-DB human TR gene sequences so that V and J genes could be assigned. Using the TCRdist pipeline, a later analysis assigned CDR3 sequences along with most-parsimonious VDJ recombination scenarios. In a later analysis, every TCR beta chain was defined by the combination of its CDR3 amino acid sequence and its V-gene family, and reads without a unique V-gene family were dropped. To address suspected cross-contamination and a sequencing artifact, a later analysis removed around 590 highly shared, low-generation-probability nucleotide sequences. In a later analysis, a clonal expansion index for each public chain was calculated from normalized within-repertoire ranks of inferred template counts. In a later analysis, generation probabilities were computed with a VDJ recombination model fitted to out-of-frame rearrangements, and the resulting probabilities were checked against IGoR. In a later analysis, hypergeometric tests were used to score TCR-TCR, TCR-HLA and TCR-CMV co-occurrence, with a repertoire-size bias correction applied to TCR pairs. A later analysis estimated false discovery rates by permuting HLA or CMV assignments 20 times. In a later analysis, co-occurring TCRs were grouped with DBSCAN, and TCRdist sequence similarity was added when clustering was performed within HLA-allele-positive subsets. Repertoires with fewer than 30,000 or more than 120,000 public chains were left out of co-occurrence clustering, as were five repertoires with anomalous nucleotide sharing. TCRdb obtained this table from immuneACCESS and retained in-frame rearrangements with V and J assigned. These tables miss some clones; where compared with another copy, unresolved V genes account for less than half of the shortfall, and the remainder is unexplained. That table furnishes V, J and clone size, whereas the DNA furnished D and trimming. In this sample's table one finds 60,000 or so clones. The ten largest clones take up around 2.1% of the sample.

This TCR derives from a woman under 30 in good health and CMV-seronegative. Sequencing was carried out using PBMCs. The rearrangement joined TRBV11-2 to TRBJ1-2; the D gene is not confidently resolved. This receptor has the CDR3 CASSLGSVYGYTF. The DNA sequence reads TGTGCCAGCAGCTTAGGCTCGGTCTATGGCTACACCTTC.